This record concerns one T cell receptor beta chain sequence. What it binds is unknown. Trimming removed 9 bases from V and 5 bases from J, with 14 bases in between. The CDR3 is 13 amino acids. Germline CDR1 reads LNHDA; CDR2 reads SQIVND (reference sequence). Naive CD8 isolation took CD45RO-negative cells positively selected for CCR7 and excluded terminally differentiated effector memory CD45RA+ cells. The data are from a study of shared clonotypes between healthy human individuals. Study as a whole: Per-donor plates numbered three CD4 naive, three CD4 memory, two CD8 naive and one CD8 memory. Study-level points and caveats: Limitation of the genetic and exposure-history diversity represented came from the few donors. Clonotypes shared by all four donors outscored non-shared clonotypes in generation probability.

Deep level was the assay's run setting. The method was immunoSEQ multiplex PCR; TCRdb's version includes in-frame clones alone and lacks a portion of them. The top ten hold 0.3% of the sample, which has 550,000 to 600,000 clones, more than 95% seen once. The sequence derives from a man aged 25 to 45 in good health. Sample: naive CD8+ T cells sorted from blood. The chain combines TRBV19 with TRBJ2-1; a weak D match, TRBD1 (6 bases). CDR3 loop: CARTGFGNNEQFF. The CDR3 nucleotides read TGTGCCAGAACAGGGTTCGGCAACAATGAGCAGTTCTTC.